This T cell receptor beta chain was recovered during a study of molecular identifiers for immune sequencing clone quantification. Overall study findings and caveats: Identical TCR molecules can share a barcode, and this sharing could underestimate highly expanded clone sizes. It was shown that clones above 20 RNA copies held over 99% of effector molecules, but under 1% in naive cells.

For bulk TCR libraries, previously described methods and listed TCR primers were used. TCRdb re-called the PCR reads with MiXCR, one entry per CDR3 protein. Of a few hundred thousand distinct CDR3 sequences detected, about 22% appear once; the ten largest clones hold 0.74%. Researchers sorted naive CD8 T cells as cells that were CD8+CD4-CCR7+CD45RA+. This CDR3 comprises 15 residues. Germline CDR1 is LGHNA and CDR2 is YNFKEQ. The V and J ends lost 4 bases and 0 bases respectively, with 10 bases between them. This clonotype was observed a few times. Its antigen is as yet unknown. Material for sequencing was naive CD8+ T cells from blood, with Jurkat cell RNA spiked in. The subset denotes: FACS-sorted CD8+CD4-CCR7+CD45RA+ naive T cells. This clonotype was sampled from a human donor in good health. Some libraries in this study had Jurkat cell RNA spiked in. The V gene is TRBV4-2, the J gene TRBJ2-1; D is undetermined. Here the CDR3 DNA reads TGTGCCAGCAGCCCGCTTCGGAGCTCCTACAATGAGCAGTTCTTC. Translating gives CASSPLRSSYNEQFF.